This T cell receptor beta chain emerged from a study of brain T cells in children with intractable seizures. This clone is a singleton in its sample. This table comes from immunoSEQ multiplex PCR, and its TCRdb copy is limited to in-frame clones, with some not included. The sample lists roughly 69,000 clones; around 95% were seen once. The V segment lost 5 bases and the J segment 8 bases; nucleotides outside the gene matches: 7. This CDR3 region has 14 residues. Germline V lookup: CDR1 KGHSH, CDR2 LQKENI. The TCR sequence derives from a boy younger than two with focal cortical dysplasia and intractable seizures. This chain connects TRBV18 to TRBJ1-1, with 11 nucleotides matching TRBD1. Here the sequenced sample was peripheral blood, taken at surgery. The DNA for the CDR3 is TGTGCCAGCTCAAAGGACAGGGGGCGATTGGAAGCTTTCTTT. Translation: CASSKDRGRLEAFF.